This TCR beta chain is from a study of identifying expanded T cells in peripheral blood (dated by TCRdb to the late 2010s). Notes on the research overall: Technical replicates were generated by sequencing separate aliquots of the same genomic DNA pool, with four replicates compared pairwise. Summary of the overall study and its limitations: Variance in clone template counts between approximately 2-week samples significantly increased with total template count across all healthy donors. It was expected by the authors that biological variance in healthy repertoires might increase further over much longer intervals, such as months to years. Between technical replicates the binomial model flagged approximately 1.3 differentially abundant clones, whereas over roughly 2 weeks the binomial model flagged about 15 and over four weeks 19 to 20. Both the number of clones called differentially abundant and the false-positive rate were significantly reduced by the beta-binomial model across all healthy-donor time intervals.

CDR3 length: 13 amino acids, cysteine to phenylalanine. Just the 39-base CDR3 DNA is kept, in frame starting at base 1. Taken from the germline V gene (reference sequence), the CDR1 and CDR2 loops are GTSNPN and SVGIG. Deletion took 1 base off V and 2 bases off J, with a span of 6 bases between the germline ends. On this clone: The clone's antigen remains unknown. No much larger clone is present one base from it, and per-base qualities are unavailable. The sample contains more than one DNA sequence encoding this CDR3.

The immunoSEQ Assay, which uses bias-controlled multiplex PCR amplification of genomic DNA, was used to profile TCRbeta CDR3 regions. The published analysis was carried out like this. To quantify the absolute abundance of each unique TCRbeta CDR3 region, the sequences were collapsed and filtered. Differential abundance was tested with two models: a binomial (Fisher-equivalent) model and a beta-binomial model that adds time-dependent variance fitted from healthy donors. Clones with fewer than 5 combined templates were removed, and a clone was called differentially abundant if the clone's Benjamini-Hochberg FDR was below 0.01. In the beta-binomial model, variance was expressed as a function of the total template count across the two samples, in the form v = (b*log(k)+a)^2. In TCRdb, the immuneACCESS table is reduced to in-frame sequences with V and J assigned. These tables do not hold every clone; where another copy was compared, an unresolved V gene accounts for under half, and the others remain unexplained. D and trimming come from the DNA, and the V and J calls and clone size come from that table. The sample includes approximately 130,000 clones, with less than 90% observed a single time. The ten largest make up 8% to 9% of the sample.

No immune events, such as infections, were documented for the healthy donors during the collection period. Healthy-donor blood repertoires served as a training cohort to calibrate time-dependent variance in a beta-binomial model of T-cell clone differential abundance. The training cohort was composed of roughly 10 healthy donors, 3 female and 7 male. The donors were between about 29 and 64 years old, with an average age of roughly 40 years. Whole blood, obtained from a commercial supplier, was collected from each healthy donor at three time points spaced about 2 weeks apart. Genomic DNA was extracted from unsorted whole blood for immunosequencing.

This clonotype was sampled from a person aged 18-70 years in good health. Source material: blood. The chain employs TRBV30 and TRBJ1-5; the D gene identity is not certain. For the CDR3, the sequence is CAWSARGNQPQHF. The DNA sequence follows: TGTGCCTGGAGTGCCAGAGGCAATCAGCCCCAGCATTTT.